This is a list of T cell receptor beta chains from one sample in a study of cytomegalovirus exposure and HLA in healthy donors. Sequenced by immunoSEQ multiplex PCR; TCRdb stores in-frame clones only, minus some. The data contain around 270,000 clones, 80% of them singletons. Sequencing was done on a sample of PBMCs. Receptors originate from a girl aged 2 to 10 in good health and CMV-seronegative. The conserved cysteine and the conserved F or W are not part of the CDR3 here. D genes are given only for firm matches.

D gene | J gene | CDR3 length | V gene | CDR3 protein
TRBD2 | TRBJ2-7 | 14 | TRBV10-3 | AGSPGLAGGTYEQY
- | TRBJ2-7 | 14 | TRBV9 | ASSVEMDSRSYEQY
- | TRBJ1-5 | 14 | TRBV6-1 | ASSDPPGGGNQPQH
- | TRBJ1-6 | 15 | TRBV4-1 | ASSQDLVRTDNSPLH
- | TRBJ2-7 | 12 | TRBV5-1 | ASSRESGTYEQY
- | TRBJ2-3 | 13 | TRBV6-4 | ASSDRSRDTDTQY
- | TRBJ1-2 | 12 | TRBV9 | ASSVGSENYGYT
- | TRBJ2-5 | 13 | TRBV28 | ASSLLGGAAETQY
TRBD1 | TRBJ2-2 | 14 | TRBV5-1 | ASSLINRGNTGELF
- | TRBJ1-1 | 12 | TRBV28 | ASGPPGEAPEAF
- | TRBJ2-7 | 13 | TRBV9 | ASSPLTGETYEQY
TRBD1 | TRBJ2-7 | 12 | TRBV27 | ASSLTGGAYEQY
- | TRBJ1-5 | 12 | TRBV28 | ASSKVPGNQPQH
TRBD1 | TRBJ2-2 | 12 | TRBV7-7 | ASSLYRGDGELF
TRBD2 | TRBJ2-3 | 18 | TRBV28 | ASSPTQTSGEETSTDTQY
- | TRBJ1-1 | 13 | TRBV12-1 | ASSPGQVMNTEAF
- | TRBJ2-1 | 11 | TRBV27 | ASSFSVYNEQF
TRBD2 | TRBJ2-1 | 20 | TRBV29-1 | SADHHVLAANPDSSSYNEQF
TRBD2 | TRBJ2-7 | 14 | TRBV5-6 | ASIEMLSGGSYEQY
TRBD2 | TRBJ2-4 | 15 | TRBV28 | ASTPGLAGGPKNIQY
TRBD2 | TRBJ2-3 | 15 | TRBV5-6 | ASRGGTSGRVTDTQY
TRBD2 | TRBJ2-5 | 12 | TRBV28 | ASSLLGAGGTQY
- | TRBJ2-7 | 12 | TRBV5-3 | ARSLSTRTYEQY
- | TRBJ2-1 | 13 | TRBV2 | ASSASLDSYNEQF
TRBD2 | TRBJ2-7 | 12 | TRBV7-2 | ASSSGRVSYEQY
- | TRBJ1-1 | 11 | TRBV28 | ASSLRGFTEAF
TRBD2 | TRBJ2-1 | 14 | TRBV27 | ASSSSLAVSYNEQF
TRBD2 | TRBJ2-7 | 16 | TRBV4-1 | ASSQDSGIWDSSYEQY
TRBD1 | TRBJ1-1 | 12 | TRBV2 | ARGQGLRETEAF
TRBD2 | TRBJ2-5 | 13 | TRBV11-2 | ASSLYTSGQETQY
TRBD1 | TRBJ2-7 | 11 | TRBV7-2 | ASSLRGQYEQY
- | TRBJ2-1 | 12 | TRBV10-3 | AITAVPTYNEQF
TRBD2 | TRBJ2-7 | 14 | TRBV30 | AWDVPTGSGGYEQY
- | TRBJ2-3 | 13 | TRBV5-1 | ASSSTTGFTDTQY
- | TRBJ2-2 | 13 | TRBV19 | ASSIGAPNTGELF
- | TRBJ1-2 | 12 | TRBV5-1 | ASSLAESVEGYT
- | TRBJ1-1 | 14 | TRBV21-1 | ASKPRGRGGNTEAF
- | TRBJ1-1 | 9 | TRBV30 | ASSLNTEAF
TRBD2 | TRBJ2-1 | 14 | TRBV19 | ASSFLAGAYPNEQF
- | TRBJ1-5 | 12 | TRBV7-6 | ASSLLGGGQPQH
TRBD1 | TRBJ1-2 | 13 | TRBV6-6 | ASSLRTGEYNGYT
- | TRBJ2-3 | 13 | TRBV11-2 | ASSLVTVYRDTQY
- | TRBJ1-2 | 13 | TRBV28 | ASSLRRDFTYGYT
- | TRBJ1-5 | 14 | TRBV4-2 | ASSQDRGYSNQPQH
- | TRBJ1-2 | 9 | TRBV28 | ASRQSQGYT
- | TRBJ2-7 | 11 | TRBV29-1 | SVGGGRSYEQY
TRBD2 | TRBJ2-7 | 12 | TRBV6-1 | ASRTSGSSLEQY
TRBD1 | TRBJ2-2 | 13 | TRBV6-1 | ASRGWTGEAGELF
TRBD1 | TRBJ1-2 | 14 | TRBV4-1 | ASSRLPTGRLYGYT
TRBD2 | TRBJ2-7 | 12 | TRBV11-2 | ASSSGTSGYEQY
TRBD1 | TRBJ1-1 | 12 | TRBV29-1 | SANLGQGNTEAF
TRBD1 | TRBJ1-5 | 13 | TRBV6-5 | ASSPPNRGDQPQH
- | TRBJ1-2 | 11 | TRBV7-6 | ASSSSGNYGYT
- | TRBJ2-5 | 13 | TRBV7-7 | ASSSRDRVGETQY
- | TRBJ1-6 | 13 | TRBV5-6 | ASSTWPGYNSPLH